This record concerns one T cell receptor (beta chain) sequence. Antigen specificity is unknown. From germline, CDR1 is SQVTM and CDR2 ANQGSEA. The CDR3 has 14 residues. Trimming removed 7 bases from V and 4 bases from J; junction bases left unmatched: 10. The sample is drawn from a study of shared clonotypes between healthy human individuals. Study-wide context: Researchers assigned three CD4 naive, three CD4 memory, two CD8 naive and one CD8 memory plate to each donor. General observations from the study: Around 5.4% of naive CD4 clonotypes were common to four donors. Naive subsets, compared against memory subsets, generally had larger estimated richness values. Among donors, the sharing of clonotypes was expected to be influenced by sequencing depth.

Produced via immunoSEQ multiplex PCR; TCRdb's table is partial and in-frame only. The sample holds about 1.5 million clones, approximately 98% seen once. Sequenced: naive CD4+ T cells sorted from blood. Subset of the sample: CD45RA+ positively selected. The rearrangement uses TRBV29-1 and TRBJ2-1; the match to TRBD2 covers 7 bases. This receptor was identified in a man younger than 40 in good health. The CDR3 loop is CSAPGGSWYNEQFF. The CDR3 bases are TGCAGCGCCCCCGGGGGGAGTTGGTACAATGAGCAGTTCTTC.